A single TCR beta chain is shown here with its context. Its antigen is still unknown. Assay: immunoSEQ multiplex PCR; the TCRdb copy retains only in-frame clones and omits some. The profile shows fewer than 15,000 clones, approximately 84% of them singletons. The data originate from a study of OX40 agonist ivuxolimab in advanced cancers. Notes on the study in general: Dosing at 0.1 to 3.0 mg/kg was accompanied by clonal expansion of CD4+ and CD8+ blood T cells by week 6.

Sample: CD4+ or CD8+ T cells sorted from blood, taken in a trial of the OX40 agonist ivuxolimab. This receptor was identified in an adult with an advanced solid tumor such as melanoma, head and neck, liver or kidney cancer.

CDR3 loop: CSVLRGYGGELFF. As DNA, the CDR3 is TGCAGCGTTCTGAGGGGATATGGCGGGGAGCTGTTTTTT. The rearrangement joins TRBV29-1 to TRBJ2-2; the D call may be TRBD1 or TRBD2 (5 bases each). The CDR3 is 13 amino acids. V gave up 5 bases and J gave up 7 bases, with 14 bases separating them. CDR1 and CDR2 (germline): SQVTM, ANQGSEA.